A selection of T cell receptor beta chains follows, all from one sample in a study of shared clonotypes between healthy human individuals. Assay: immunoSEQ multiplex PCR; the TCRdb copy retains only in-frame clones and omits some. The sample records 1.5 million to 2.5 million clones, approximately 94% being singletons. Specimen: naive CD8+ T cells sorted from blood. These receptors were taken from a man younger than 35 in good health. Both conserved end residues are part of each CDR3. A D gene is named only where the DNA matches it firmly. Where a row states a size, it is once, few, many or the class of an expanded clone; other rows omit it.

V,size,J,D,CDR3,DNA
TRBV11-2,.,TRBJ1-3,.,CASSPDGQLFSGNTIYF,TGTGCCAGCAGCCCTGACGGACAGCTCTTCTCTGGAAACACCATATATTTT
TRBV18,once,TRBJ1-4,TRBD1,CASSPGQGTATNEKLFF,TGTGCCAGCTCACCAGGACAGGGAACGGCAACTAATGAAAAACTGTTTTTT
TRBV9,.,TRBJ2-1,TRBD1,CASSGRTGGYNEQFF,TGTGCCAGCAGCGGACGGACAGGGGGTTACAATGAGCAGTTCTTC
TRBV5-6,.,TRBJ1-3,.,CASSPRTEGIGNTIYF,TGTGCCAGCAGCCCTAGGACAGAAGGAATTGGAAACACCATATATTTT
TRBV4-1,.,TRBJ2-7,TRBD1,CASSLGTGSYEQYF,TGCGCCAGCAGCCTCGGGACAGGCTCCTACGAGCAGTACTTC
TRBV7-9,.,TRBJ2-7,.,CASSLAGGSEQYF,TGTGCCAGCAGCTTAGCCGGAGGAAGCGAGCAGTACTTC
TRBV18,.,TRBJ2-5,TRBD1,CASSPVTGQETQYF,TGTGCCAGCTCACCGGTGACAGGGCAAGAGACCCAGTACTTC
TRBV13,.,TRBJ1-4,TRBD1,CASSLARGDEKLFF,TGTGCCAGCAGCTTAGCCAGGGGGGATGAAAAACTGTTTTTT
TRBV6-1,.,TRBJ2-7,TRBD1,CASSEFGTVYEQYF,TGTGCCAGCAGTGAATTTGGGACAGTTTACGAGCAGTACTTC
TRBV6-5,.,TRBJ1-2,.,CASTSGKENYGYTF,TGTGCCAGCACCTCAGGGAAGGAGAACTATGGCTACACCTTC
TRBV19,.,TRBJ1-6,.,CASSINNSPLHF,TGTGCCAGTAGTATCAATAATTCACCCCTCCACTTT
TRBV6-1,.,TRBJ2-7,.,CASSELEGTSYEQYF,TGTGCCAGCAGTGAATTGGAGGGGACATCCTACGAGCAGTACTTC
TRBV6-5,.,TRBJ2-7,.,CASSYSTGQTTYEQYF,TGTGCCAGCAGTTACTCTACGGGGCAGACCACCTACGAGCAGTACTTC
TRBV28,.,TRBJ1-4,.,CASIPRQDNEKLFF,TGTGCCAGCATCCCCCGACAGGATAATGAAAAACTGTTTTTT
TRBV29-1,.,TRBJ2-2,.,CSVEDRGGSSPPGELFF,TGCAGCGTTGAAGATCGTGGAGGATCCTCACCCCCCGGGGAGCTGTTTTTT
TRBV7-9,.,TRBJ2-7,TRBD1,CASSRDRGEQYF,TGTGCCAGCAGCCGTGACAGGGGCGAGCAGTACTTC
TRBV5-6,.,TRBJ2-6,.,CASSSYRWDGSSGANVLTF,TGTGCCAGCAGCTCGTACAGGTGGGACGGGAGCTCTGGGGCCAACGTCCTGACTTTC
TRBV7-9,.,TRBJ2-7,.,CASSLGQPDRYEQYF,TGTGCCAGCAGCCTCGGACAGCCCGATCGTTACGAGCAGTACTTC
TRBV5-1,.,TRBJ2-7,TRBD2,CASSSLAGELPYEQYF,TGCGCCAGCAGCTCCTTAGCGGGCGAACTGCCCTACGAGCAGTACTTC
TRBV27,.,TRBJ2-5,TRBD1,CASSDTGEETQYF,TGTGCCAGCAGCGATACAGGGGAGGAGACCCAGTACTTC
TRBV29-1,.,TRBJ2-2,.,CSGRGGTGELFF,TGCAGCGGGAGGGGCGGAACCGGGGAGCTGTTTTTT
TRBV5-6,.,TRBJ2-3,.,CASSAGDTQYF,TGTGCCAGCAGCGCCGGGGATACGCAGTATTTT
TRBV6-6,.,TRBJ1-3,.,CASSYSGEGVGNTIYF,TGTGCCAGCAGTTACTCGGGGGAGGGGGTAGGAAACACCATATATTTT
TRBV13,.,TRBJ2-5,.,CASSTQLTGEPHF,TGTGCCAGCAGCACGCAACTAACGGGGGAGCCTCACTTC
TRBV6-5,.,TRBJ2-7,.,CASSYEGEYYEQYF,TGTGCCAGCAGTTACGAGGGGGAATACTACGAGCAGTACTTC
TRBV27,.,TRBJ2-1,TRBD2,CASSLIAGDNEQFF,TGTGCCAGCAGTTTAATAGCGGGGGACAATGAGCAGTTCTTC
TRBV15,.,TRBJ2-7,TRBD1,CATSREWTGYEQYF,TGTGCCACCAGCAGAGAGTGGACAGGTTACGAGCAGTACTTC
TRBV18,.,TRBJ1-1,.,CASSPGWLPPAEAFF,TGTGCCAGCTCACCAGGGTGGCTCCCCCCTGCTGAAGCTTTCTTT
TRBV4-1,.,TRBJ2-6,.,CASSQEVGGAEGANVLTF,TGCGCCAGCAGCCAAGAGGTGGGGGGCGCGGAAGGGGCCAACGTCCTGACTTTC
TRBV7-9,.,TRBJ1-2,.,CASSTPDSYYGYTF,TGTGCCAGCAGCACCCCGGACAGTTACTATGGCTACACCTTC
TRBV25-1,.,TRBJ1-2,.,CASSPVTALMGGYTF,TGTGCCAGCAGTCCGGTGACAGCCCTTATGGGTGGCTACACCTTC
TRBV7-6,once,TRBJ2-7,TRBD2,CASSPGTSGDEQYF,TGTGCCAGCAGCCCTGGGACTAGCGGGGACGAGCAGTACTTC
TRBV12-5,.,TRBJ2-1,.,CASLLWSYNEQFF,TGTGCTAGTCTATTGTGGTCCTACAATGAGCAGTTCTTC
TRBV5-6,.,TRBJ1-2,TRBD1,CASSLSGTGKGYTF,TGTGCCAGCAGCCTAAGCGGGACAGGGAAAGGCTACACCTTC
TRBV5-1,.,TRBJ2-3,.,CASTPWEGVDTDTQYF,TGCGCCAGCACCCCGTGGGAGGGGGTAGACACAGATACGCAGTATTTT
TRBV19,.,TRBJ1-1,TRBD1,CASSPRGQGYTEAFF,TGTGCCAGTAGTCCCCGAGGACAGGGGTACACTGAAGCTTTCTTT
TRBV2,.,TRBJ1-6,TRBD1,CASSDRRQGSISNSPLHF,TGTGCCAGCAGTGATCGCCGACAGGGGTCAATAAGTAATTCACCCCTCCACTTT
TRBV7-2,.,TRBJ2-3,.,CASSLVGSTDTQYF,TGTGCCAGCAGCTTAGTGGGGAGCACAGATACGCAGTATTTT
TRBV9,once,TRBJ2-2,.,CASSFDSYRTGELFF,TGTGCCAGCAGCTTCGACAGTTACCGCACCGGGGAGCTGTTTTTT
TRBV29-1,.,TRBJ2-7,TRBD2,CSVEVAGGPYEQYF,TGCAGCGTTGAAGTAGCGGGAGGGCCCTACGAGCAGTACTTC
TRBV19,.,TRBJ2-2,.,CASSIGPGNTGELFF,TGTGCCAGTAGTATCGGACCGGGGAACACCGGGGAGCTGTTTTTT
TRBV2,.,TRBJ2-2,.,CASYNPGHPNTGELFF,TGTGCCAGCTATAATCCGGGACACCCGAACACCGGGGAGCTGTTTTTT
TRBV27,.,TRBJ2-3,TRBD2,CASSRGTSGPRDTQYF,TGTGCCAGCAGCCGGGGGACTAGCGGGCCCCGGGATACGCAGTATTTT
TRBV6-9,.,TRBJ1-6,.,CASSPSGRTNNSPLHF,TGTGCCAGCAGCCCCAGTGGGCGCACAAACAATTCACCCCTCCACTTT
TRBV7-2,.,TRBJ2-1,.,CASSFLGSEQFF,TGTGCCAGCAGCTTCTTGGGAAGTGAGCAGTTCTTC
TRBV27,.,TRBJ1-5,.,CASSLYEGQPQHF,TGTGCCAGCAGTTTGTACGAGGGCCAGCCCCAGCATTTT
TRBV7-8,.,TRBJ2-1,TRBD2,CASSLVSGGEQFF,TGTGCCAGCAGCTTAGTTTCGGGAGGGGAGCAGTTCTTC
TRBV7-6,.,TRBJ2-3,TRBD2,CASSLVASGGIGTDTQYF,TGTGCCAGCAGCTTAGTGGCTAGCGGGGGGATAGGTACAGATACGCAGTATTTT
TRBV5-6,.,TRBJ2-1,.,CASSLLPYNEQFF,TGTGCCAGCAGCTTGTTACCCTACAATGAGCAGTTCTTC
TRBV27,.,TRBJ2-7,TRBD1,CASSQIGTVYEQYF,TGTGCCAGCAGTCAGATAGGGACAGTGTACGAGCAGTACTTC
TRBV28,.,TRBJ1-6,.,CASSGGRIFSSYNSPLHF,TGTGCCAGCAGTGGGGGCAGAATCTTTAGCTCCTATAATTCACCCCTCCACTTT
TRBV27,.,TRBJ2-1,.,CASSIFGRNYNEQFF,TGTGCCAGCAGTATCTTTGGGAGAAACTACAATGAGCAGTTCTTC
TRBV4-1,.,TRBJ2-5,TRBD2,CASSQVIGGAETQYF,TGCGCCAGCAGCCAAGTAATCGGGGGGGCAGAGACCCAGTACTTC
TRBV2,.,TRBJ2-1,TRBD2,CASSDLGLAGVKRANEQFF,TGTGCCAGCAGTGACCTAGGACTAGCGGGAGTTAAGCGGGCAAATGAGCAGTTCTTC
TRBV30,.,TRBJ2-7,TRBD1,CAWSERQGLYEQYF,TGTGCCTGGAGTGAACGACAGGGGCTTTACGAGCAGTACTTC